This TCR beta chain was observed in a study of T cells expressing NK-cell markers. Study summary: Cells sorted as CD3+CD56+NKG2C+, CD3+CD56+NKG2C- and CD3+CD56-NKG2C+ T cells supplied the TCR beta repertoires.

TCRdb reanalyzed the 5' RACE reads, giving one entry per CDR3 protein sequence and no DNA. This sample's table has roughly 450,000 distinct CDR3 sequences. Germline-derived CDR1 and CDR2 are MDHEN and SYDVKM. The CDR3 loop spans 16 amino acids. The sequence was obtained from a woman between 45 and 60 years old in good health. The gene calls are TRBV28 and TRBJ2-7; TCRdb indicates TRBD1, and absent DNA this call remains unverified. The material sequenced was blood T cells: a sorted CD56 or NKG2C T cell subset, CD4+ or CD8+ T cells, or bulk PBMC T cells (not recorded which). The CDR3: CASRTRPGQGYYEQYF.